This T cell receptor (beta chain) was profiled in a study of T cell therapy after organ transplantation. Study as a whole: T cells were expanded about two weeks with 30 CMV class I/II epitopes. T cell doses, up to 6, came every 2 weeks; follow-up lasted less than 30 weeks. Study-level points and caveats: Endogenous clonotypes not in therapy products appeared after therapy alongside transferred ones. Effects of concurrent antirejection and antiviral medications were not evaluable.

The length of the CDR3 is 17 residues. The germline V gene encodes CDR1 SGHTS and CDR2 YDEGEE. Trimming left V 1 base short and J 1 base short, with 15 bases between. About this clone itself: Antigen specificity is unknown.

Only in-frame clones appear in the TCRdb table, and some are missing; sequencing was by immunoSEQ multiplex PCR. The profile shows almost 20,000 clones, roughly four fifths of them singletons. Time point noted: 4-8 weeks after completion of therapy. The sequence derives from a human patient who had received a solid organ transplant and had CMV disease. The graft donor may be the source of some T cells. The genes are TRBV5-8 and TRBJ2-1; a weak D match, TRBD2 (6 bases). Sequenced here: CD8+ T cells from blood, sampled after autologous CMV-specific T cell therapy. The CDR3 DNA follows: TGTGCCAGCAGCTTGAGTACTAGCTATCGGTCCTACAATGAGCAGTTCTTC. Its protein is CASSLSTSYRSYNEQFF.